Listed here are 10 T cell receptor beta chains from one sample, sequenced in a study of blood T cell repertoires in COVID-19. Using immunoSEQ multiplex PCR, the repertoire was profiled, and TCRdb retains in-frame clones only, with some absent. The table shows 95,000 to 150,000 clones, with 70% to 90% occurring only once. Source material: peripheral blood. Receptors were obtained from a woman between 45 and 65 years old with acute or convalescent COVID-19.

The rearrangement joins TRBV24-1 to TRBJ2-1, with TRBD1 matching over 9 bases. CDR1 is KGHDR, CDR2 SFDVKD, per germline. V gave up 4 bases and J gave up 5 bases; unmatched junction bases: 5. The CDR3 contains 15 residues. Here the CDR3 reads CATSDPRTGDNEQFF. The CDR3 nucleotides are TGTGCCACCAGTGACCCAAGGACAGGGGACAATGAGCAGTTCTTC.

This clone came up a few times. The chain has TRBV28 and TRBJ1-4, with D possibly being TRBD1 (5 bases). The V gene's germline CDR1 is MDHEN and CDR2 SYDVKM. The CDR3 runs to 15 residues. The V gene lost 6 bases and the J gene lost 5 bases, with 16 bases spanning the gap. The CDR3 DNA reads TGTGCCAGCAGGTCGGAAGACAGACAAAATGAAAAACTGTTTTTT. Its translation is CASRSEDRQNEKLFF.

This rearrangement joins TRBV12-3 or TRBV12-4 to TRBJ2-5; D gene uncertain. CDR3 length equals 12 residues. Trimming took off 5 bases at V and 2 bases at J, with 6 bases between the two ends. CDR3 protein: CASSGQQETQYF. The CDR3 DNA is TGTGCCAGCAGTGGCCAGCAAGAGACCCAGTACTTC.

This clone was seen a few times. This chain connects TRBV5-8 to TRBJ1-1; tentative D call: TRBD1 (6 bases). Trimming cost V 1 base and J 8 bases, with 12 bases left between them. Germline CDR1 and CDR2: SGHTS and YDEGEE. This CDR3 has 13 residues. The chain's CDR3 is CASSLSGQTEAFF. The CDR3 DNA reads as TGTGCCAGCAGCTTGTCGGGACAAACGGAAGCTTTCTTT. Using reference TRBV5-8 and TRBJ1-1 for the parts outside the CDR3, the full variable domain is EAGVTQSPTHLIKTRGQQATLRCSPISGHTSVYWYQQALGLGLQFLLWYDEGEERNRGNFPPRFSGRQFPNYSSELNVNALELEDSALYLCASSLSGQTEAFFGQGTRLTVV.

Only a few counts were recorded for this clone. The V call is TRBV2, the J call TRBJ1-5; the D is unclear. Germline CDR1 reads SNHLY; CDR2 reads FYNNEI. The CDR3 sequence is 14 residues long. The ends were cut back, 7 bases at V and 0 bases at J, with 10 bases in the middle. The CDR3 DNA reads TGTGCCAGCAATGGGCAATATAGCAATCAGCCCCAGCATTTT. It codes for CASNGQYSNQPQHF.

This chain connects TRBV27 to TRBJ1-6, with D perhaps matching TRBD1 (5 bases). The V end lost 3 bases, the J end lost 7 bases, and 10 bases lay between the germline ends. Germline lookup yields CDR1 MNHEY and CDR2 SMNVEV (reference sequence). This CDR3 has 14 residues. CDR3 bases: TGTGCCAGCAGTTTCGGGGGGGGGAATTCACCCCTCCACTTT. This encodes CASSFGGGNSPLHF.

V and J are TRBV4-2 and TRBJ1-6, with TRBD1 matching over 7 bases. Looked up from germline, CDR1 is LGHNA and CDR2 is YNFKEQ. J gave up 0 bases and V 1 base, and 9 bases lay outside the gene matches. The CDR3 has 19 residues. CDR3 DNA sequence: TGTGCCAGCAGCCAAGGTGCTCCGGGACAGAACTCCTATAATTCACCCCTCCACTTT. Its protein is CASSQGAPGQNSYNSPLHF.

This clone was seen only a few times. The chain links TRBV5-8 to TRBJ2-1; tentatively, D is TRBD2 (5 bases). Trimming shortened V by 0 bases and J by 7 bases, and 14 bases separated the two germline ends. There are 15 residues in the CDR3. CDR1 is SGHTS and CDR2 is YDEGEE in the germline V gene. DNA of the CDR3: TGTGCCAGCAGCTTGGCGGACTCCCTCAGGAATGAGCAGTTCTTC. Translating gives CASSLADSLRNEQFF.

This clone was seen once. The chain combines TRBV18 with TRBJ1-5; perhaps TRBD1 as D (5 bases). Trimming cost V 6 bases and J 2 bases, with 14 bases left between them. This CDR3 has 15 residues. Germline-derived CDR1 and CDR2 are KGHSH and LQKENI. CDR3 DNA: TGTGCCAGCTCGACGGGGGATGGAGGCAATCAGCCCCAGCATTTT. Translated, it gives CASSTGDGGNQPQHF. Full variable domain (rest looked up from reference TRBV18 and TRBJ1-5): NAGVMQNPRHLVRRRGQEARLRCSPMKGHSHVYWYRQLPEEGLKFMVYLQKENIIDESGMPKERFSAEFPKEGPSILRIQQVVRGDSAAYFCASSTGDGGNQPQHFGDGTRLSIL.

The J gene is TRBJ2-5, the V gene TRBV27; D may be TRBD2 (6 bases). The CDR3 has 15 amino acids. CDR1 MNHEY and CDR2 SMNVEV come from the germline V gene (reference sequence). V was clipped by 8 bases and J by 4 bases, with 20 bases between them. Here the CDR3 DNA reads TGTGCCAGCTCATATAACGGGGCGGGACTAGAGACCCAGTACTTC. Amino acid sequence: CASSYNGAGLETQYF.